The 13 T cell receptor beta chains presented below share a single source sample, sequenced in a study of spatial heterogeneity in lung cancer. Regarding the study as a whole: How many expanded intratumoral alpha and beta TCRs were present tracked the tumor mutation count, which was a count of nonsynonymous mutations.

TCRdb analysed the 5' RACE reads with MiXCR anew, one entry per CDR3 protein. In the table there are approximately 13,000 distinct CDR3 sequences, approximately 5.5% of which are singletons. Time point described: sample taken at primary tumor resection. Which antigens these TCRs recognize remains unknown. This material consisted of lung tumor tissue, taken at surgery. Receptors were obtained from a male donor with early-stage non-small cell lung cancer.

This clonotype came up many times. A library made for alpha chains picked up this beta chain off target, so its size means little. The V and J genes are TRBV2 and TRBJ1-5; 7 bases align to TRBD1. Trimming took 4 bases from V and 4 from J; bases not matched to a gene: 4. From germline, CDR1 is SNHLY and CDR2 FYNNEI. The CDR3 is 14 residues long. CDR3 in DNA: TGTGCCAGCAGTGGACAGGGAGGAAATCAGCCCCAGCATTTT. Amino acids: CASSGQGGNQPQHF.

The table lists this clonotype with many counts. Found in a library prepared for alpha chains, this beta chain is an off-target read, and its abundance has little meaning. This rearrangement joins TRBV6-5 to TRBJ2-7; no clear D gene. This CDR3 comprises 13 residues. Germline CDR1 and CDR2: MNHEY and SVGAGI. V shed 6 bases and J shed 3 bases, with 12 bases lying between them. The CDR3 loop is CASSHGPIYEQYF. CDR3 in DNA: TGTGCCAGCAGCCACGGACCGATCTACGAGCAGTACTTC.

Ten or more counts support this clonotype. At one of its ends the junction is not consistent with the germline gene, which may arise from a read error. The library was prepared for alpha chains; this beta chain is a stray read, so its frequency means little. The chain is built from TRBV7-7 and TRBJ2-1, with unresolved D. CDR3 length: 13 residues. Germline CDR1 and CDR2: SSHAT and FNYEAQ (reference sequence). CDR3 amino acids: CASSSVVFGEQFF. The CDR3 DNA is TGTGCTAGCAGCTCGGTCGTTTTCGGGGAGCAGTTCTTC.

This clonotype was counted at least ten times. With the library built for alpha chains, this beta chain is off target and its frequency is not meaningful. The V gene is TRBV10-3, the J gene TRBJ2-5; D possibly corresponds to TRBD1 (6 bases). The V gene's germline CDR1 is ENHRY and CDR2 SYGVKD. Trimming cost V 5 bases and J 5 bases, with 9 bases left between them. The CDR3 contains 12 residues. The CDR3 sequence: CAISSTGETQYF. DNA for the CDR3: TGTGCCATCAGTAGTACAGGGGAGACCCAGTACTTC.

This clonotype was observed many times. This beta chain is a stray sequence in a library constructed for alpha chains; its clone size is not meaningful. The V and J genes are TRBV20-1 and TRBJ1-5; 9 positions match TRBD1. This CDR3 is 14 amino acids long. V lost 5 bases, J lost 0 bases, and 2 bases stayed unmatched. CDR1 is DFQATT and CDR2 is SNEGSKA in the germline V gene (reference sequence). As DNA, the CDR3 is TGCAGTGCTCGACAGGGGGTTAGCAATCAGCCCCAGCATTTT. Translation: CSARQGVSNQPQHF.

In this sample, this clonotype turned up a few times. Found in a library prepared for alpha chains, this beta chain is an off-target read, and its abundance has little meaning. V is TRBV6-9 and J is TRBJ1-5; 9 positions agree with TRBD1. Germline CDR1 MNHGY, CDR2 SVAAGI. The CDR3 runs to 19 residues. V was clipped by 9 bases and J by 2 bases; unmatched bases: 20. The CDR3 protein is CARIALRGQGPLCNQPQHF. CDR3 DNA: TGTGCCAGAATCGCTCTAAGGGGACAGGGCCCTTTATGCAATCAGCCCCAGCATTTT.

This clonotype has a count of ten or more. This beta chain is an off-target read within a library intended for alpha chains, so its frequency means little. The chain uses TRBV28 and TRBJ1-1; weak D call: TRBD1 (6 bases). V lost 2 bases and J 1 base, leaving 8 bases between the germline ends. Germline V gives CDR1 MDHEN, CDR2 SYDVKM. The CDR3 has 14 amino acids. CDR3 nucleotides: TGTGCCAGCAGTTTAACAGGGCCGAACACTGAAGCTTTCTTT. Translation gives CASSLTGPNTEAFF.

A remark on this clonotype: This beta chain is an unintended read in a library built for alpha chains; its size means little. The chain recombines TRBV20-1 with TRBJ2-3, with a weak D call TRBD2 (6 bases). This CDR3 region has 12 residues. Trimming took 6 bases from V and 3 from J, leaving 10 bases between them. The germline V gene encodes CDR1 DFQATT and CDR2 SNEGSKA (reference sequence). DNA of the CDR3: TGCAGTGCGAGGGACTTTACAGATACGCAGTATTTT. Amino acids: CSARDFTDTQYF.

This clonotype was recorded many times. This beta chain represents an off-target read in a library built for alpha chains; its size is of limited meaning. The J gene is TRBJ2-7, the V gene TRBV12-3 or TRBV12-4; D is perhaps TRBD1 (6 bases). Trimming took off 5 bases at V and 5 bases at J, with 10 bases between the two ends. This CDR3 is 12 amino acids long. The CDR3 here is CASSKDRNEQYF. The CDR3 DNA sequence: TGTGCCAGCAGTAAGGACAGAAACGAGCAGTACTTC.

This clonotype has a count of ten or more. A library prepared for alpha chains yielded this beta chain as an off-target read; its size is of little meaning. This chain joins TRBV7-2 and TRBJ2-1, with 7 bases aligning to TRBD1. Germline V CDR1 and CDR2: SGHTA, FQGNSA. The length of the CDR3 is 15 residues. The ends lost 4 bases at V and 6 bases at J; junction bases unmatched: 9. This chain's CDR3 is CASSYTGAAINEQFF. In nucleotides, the CDR3 is TGTGCCAGCAGCTATACAGGGGCCGCCATCAATGAGCAGTTCTTC.

Turning to this clonotype: Since the library was made to target alpha chains, this beta chain is a stray read and its abundance is not meaningful. This sequence joins TRBV2 and TRBJ2-7; 12 positions match TRBD2. Germline trimming cut 5 bases from V and 2 bases from J; bases unmatched to any gene: 10. The germline V gene has CDR1 SNHLY and CDR2 FYNNEI. The CDR3 runs to 17 residues. CDR3 region: CASSILTPSGGAYEQYF. The CDR3 bases are TGTGCCAGCAGTATTCTCACCCCTAGCGGGGGGGCCTACGAGCAGTACTTC.

This clonotype was counted at least ten times. Found in a library prepared for alpha chains, this beta chain is an off-target read, and its abundance has little meaning. The V and J genes are TRBV7-2 and TRBJ1-5; no firm D call. The CDR3 consists of 14 residues. CDR1 is SGHTA and CDR2 is FQGNSA in the germline V gene. The germline V and J ends were trimmed by 2 bases and 4 bases, with 9 bases remaining between them. CDR3 sequence: CASSLQVENQPQHF. The CDR3 bases are TGTGCCAGCAGCTTACAAGTTGAGAATCAGCCCCAGCATTTT.

This clonotype was counted ten times or more. Within a library made for alpha chains, this beta chain is off target, and its count is uninformative. The chain joins TRBV18 to TRBJ1-5; a possible D gene is TRBD1 (6 bases). The germline gives CDR1 KGHSH, CDR2 LQKENI. Deletions cut 3 bases from V and 5 bases from J, with 20 bases between. The CDR3 extends over 17 amino acids. CDR3 DNA: TGTGCCAGCTCACCGCTTCCCACAGGGTTTGGGGATCAGCCCCAGCATTTT. Translated, it gives CASSPLPTGFGDQPQHF. Drawing the rest from reference TRBV18 and TRBJ1-5, the complete variable domain is NAGVMQNPRHLVRRRGQEARLRCSPMKGHSHVYWYRQLPEEGLKFMVYLQKENIIDESGMPKERFSAEFPKEGPSILRIQQVVRGDSAAYFCASSPLPTGFGDQPQHFGDGTRLSIL.